The sequence of this T cell receptor beta chain was determined in a study of blood T cell repertoires in COVID-19. Germline V gene sequence: CDR1 SGHNT, CDR2 YYREEE (reference sequence). The CDR3 consists of 14 residues. V dropped 4 bases and J dropped 4 bases, with 14 bases sitting between them. The method was immunoSEQ multiplex PCR; TCRdb's version includes in-frame clones alone and lacks a portion of them. Of about 210,000 clones in the sample, more than 65% are singletons; the top ten hold about 2.1%. Source material: peripheral blood. V is TRBV5-4 and J is TRBJ2-5, with a possible D match to TRBD1 (5 bases). The TCR was taken from a man aged 35-49 years who had recovered from COVID-19. CDR3 coding DNA: TGTGCCAGCAGCCAGAGATGGACAACAGAGACCCAGTACTTC. Its translation: CASSQRWTTETQYF.